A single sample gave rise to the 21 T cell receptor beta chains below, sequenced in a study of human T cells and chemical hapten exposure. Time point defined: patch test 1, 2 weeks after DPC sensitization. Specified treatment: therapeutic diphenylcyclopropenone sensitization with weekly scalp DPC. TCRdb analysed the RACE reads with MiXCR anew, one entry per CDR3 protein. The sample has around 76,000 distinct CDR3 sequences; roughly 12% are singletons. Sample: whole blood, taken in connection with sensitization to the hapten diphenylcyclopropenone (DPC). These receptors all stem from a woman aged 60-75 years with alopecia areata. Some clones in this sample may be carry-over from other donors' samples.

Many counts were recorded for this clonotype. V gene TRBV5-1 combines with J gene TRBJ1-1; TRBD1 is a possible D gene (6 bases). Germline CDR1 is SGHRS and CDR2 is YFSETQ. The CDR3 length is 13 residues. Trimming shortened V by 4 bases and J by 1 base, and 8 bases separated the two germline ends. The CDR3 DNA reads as TGCGCCAGCAGCGCGGACAGGAACACTGAAGCTTTCTTT. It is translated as CASSADRNTEAFF. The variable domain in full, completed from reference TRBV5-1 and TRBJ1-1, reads KAGVTQTPRYLIKTRGQQVTLSCSPISGHRSVSWYQQTPGQGLQFLFEYFSETQRNKGNFPGRFSGRQFSNSRSEMNVSTLELGDSALYLCASSADRNTEAFFGQGTRLTVV.

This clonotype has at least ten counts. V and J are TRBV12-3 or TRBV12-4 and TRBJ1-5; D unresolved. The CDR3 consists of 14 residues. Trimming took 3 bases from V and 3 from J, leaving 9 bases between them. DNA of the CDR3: TGTGCCAGCAGTTTTGGCACCGACAATCAGCCCCAGCATTTT. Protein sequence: CASSFGTDNQPQHF.

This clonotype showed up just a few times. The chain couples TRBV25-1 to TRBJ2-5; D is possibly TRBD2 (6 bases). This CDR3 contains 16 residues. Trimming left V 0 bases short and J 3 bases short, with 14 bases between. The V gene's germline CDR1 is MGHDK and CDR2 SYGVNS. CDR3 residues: CASSEYRGTEKETQYF. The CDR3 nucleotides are TGTGCCAGCAGTGAATACCGGGGGACGGAAAAAGAGACCCAGTACTTC.

In nucleotides, the CDR3 is TGTGCCAGCAGCGAATGGGGAGAGCAGTACTTC. Translation gives CASSEWGEQYF. The V call is TRBV2, the J call TRBJ2-7; D gene uncertain. This CDR3 has 11 amino acids. Germline CDR1 reads SNHLY; CDR2 reads FYNNEI. Between the trimmed V and J ends, which lost 6 bases and 7 bases, there was a span of 10 bases.

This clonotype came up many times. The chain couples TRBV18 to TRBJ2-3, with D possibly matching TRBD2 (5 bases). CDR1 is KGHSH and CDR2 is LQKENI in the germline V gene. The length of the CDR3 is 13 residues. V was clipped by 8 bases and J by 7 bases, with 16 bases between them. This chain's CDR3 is CASGLAEQNTQYF. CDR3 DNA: TGTGCCAGCGGGCTAGCAGAGCAGAATACGCAGTATTTT.

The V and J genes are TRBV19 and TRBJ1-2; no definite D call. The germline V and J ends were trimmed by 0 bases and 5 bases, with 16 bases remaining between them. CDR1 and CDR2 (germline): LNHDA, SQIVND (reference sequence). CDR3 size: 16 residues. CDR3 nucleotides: TGTGCCAGTAGTATAGAGGCAAGCCCTCTGGATTATGGCTACACCTTC. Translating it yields CASSIEASPLDYGYTF.

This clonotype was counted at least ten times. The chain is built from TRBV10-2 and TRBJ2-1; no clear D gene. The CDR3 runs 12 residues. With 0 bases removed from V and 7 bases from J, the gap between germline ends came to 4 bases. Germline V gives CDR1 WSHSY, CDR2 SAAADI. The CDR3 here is CASSESGNEQFF. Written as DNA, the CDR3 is TGCGCCAGCAGTGAGTCTGGGAATGAGCAGTTCTTC.

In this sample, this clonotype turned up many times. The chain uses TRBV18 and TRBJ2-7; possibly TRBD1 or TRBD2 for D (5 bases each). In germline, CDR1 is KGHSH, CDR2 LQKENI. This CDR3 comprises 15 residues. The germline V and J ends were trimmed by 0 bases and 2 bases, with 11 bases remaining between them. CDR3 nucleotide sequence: TGTGCCAGCTCACCACCTAGGGACGGGGCCTACGAGCAGTACTTC. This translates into CASSPPRDGAYEQYF.

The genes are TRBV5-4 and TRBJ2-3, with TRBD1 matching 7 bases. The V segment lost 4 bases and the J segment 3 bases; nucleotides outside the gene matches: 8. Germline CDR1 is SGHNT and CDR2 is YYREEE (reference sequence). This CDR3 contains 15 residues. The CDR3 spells CASSTASRGTDTQYF. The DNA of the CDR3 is TGTGCCAGCAGCACAGCCTCCAGGGGGACAGATACGCAGTATTTT.

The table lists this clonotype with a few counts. DNA of the CDR3: TGTGCCAGCAGCTTGACAGGGTCGGCTCAGCCCCAGCATTTT. Its translation: CASSLTGSAQPQHF. The chain couples TRBV7-2 to TRBJ1-5, with 7 bases fitting TRBD1. This CDR3 region has 14 residues. The trim removed 3 bases at V and 6 bases at J, leaving 5 bases unmatched. CDR1 is SGHTA, CDR2 FQGNSA, per germline.

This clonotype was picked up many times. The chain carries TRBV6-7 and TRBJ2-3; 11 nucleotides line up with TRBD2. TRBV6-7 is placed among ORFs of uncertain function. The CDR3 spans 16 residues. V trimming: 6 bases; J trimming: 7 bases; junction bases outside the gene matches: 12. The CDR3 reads CASRYRLAGCLNTQYF. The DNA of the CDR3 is TGTGCCAGCAGGTACCGACTAGCGGGGTGTTTGAATACGCAGTATTTT.

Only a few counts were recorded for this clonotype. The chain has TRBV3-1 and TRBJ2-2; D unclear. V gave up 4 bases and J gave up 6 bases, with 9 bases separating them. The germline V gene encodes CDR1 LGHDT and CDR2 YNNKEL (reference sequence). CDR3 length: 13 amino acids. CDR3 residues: CASSPFPAGELFF. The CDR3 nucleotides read TGTGCCAGCAGCCCCTTCCCGGCCGGGGAGCTGTTTTTT.

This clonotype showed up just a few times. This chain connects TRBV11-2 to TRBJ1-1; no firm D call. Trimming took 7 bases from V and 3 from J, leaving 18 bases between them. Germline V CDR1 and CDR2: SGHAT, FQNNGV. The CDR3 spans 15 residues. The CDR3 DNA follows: TGTGCCAGCACCCTGAATGGGTTGTCGGACACTGAAGCTTTCTTT. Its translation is CASTLNGLSDTEAFF.

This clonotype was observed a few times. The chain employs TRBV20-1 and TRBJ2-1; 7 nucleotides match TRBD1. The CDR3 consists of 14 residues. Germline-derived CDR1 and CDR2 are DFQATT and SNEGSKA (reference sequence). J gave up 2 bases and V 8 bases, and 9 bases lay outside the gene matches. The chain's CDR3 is CSTNRGLPYNEQFF. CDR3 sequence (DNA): TGCAGTACAAACAGGGGCCTTCCCTACAATGAGCAGTTCTTC.

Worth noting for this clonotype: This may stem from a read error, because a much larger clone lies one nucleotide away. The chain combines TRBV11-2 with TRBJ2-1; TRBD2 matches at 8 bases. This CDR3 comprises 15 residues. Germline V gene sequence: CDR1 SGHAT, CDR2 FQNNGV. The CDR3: CASSFGIAGKDDQFF. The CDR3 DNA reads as TGTGCCAGCAGCTTTGGAATAGCGGGGAAAGATGACCAGTTCTTC.

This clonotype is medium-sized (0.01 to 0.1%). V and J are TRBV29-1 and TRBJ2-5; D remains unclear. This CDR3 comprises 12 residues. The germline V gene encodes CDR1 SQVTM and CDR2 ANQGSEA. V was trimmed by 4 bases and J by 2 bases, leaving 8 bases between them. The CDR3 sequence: CSVGVPQETQYF. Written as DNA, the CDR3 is TGCAGCGTTGGGGTACCACAAGAGACCCAGTACTTC.

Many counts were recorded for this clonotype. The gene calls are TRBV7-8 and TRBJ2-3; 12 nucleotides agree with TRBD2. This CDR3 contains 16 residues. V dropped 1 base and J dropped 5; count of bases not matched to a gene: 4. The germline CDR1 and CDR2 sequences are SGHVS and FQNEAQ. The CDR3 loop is CASSLGLAGGIDTQYF. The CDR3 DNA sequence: TGTGCCAGCAGCTTAGGGCTAGCGGGGGGGATAGATACGCAGTATTTT.

Written as DNA, the CDR3 is TGTGCCAGCAGCTTGGCCCTAGCCGAGTACGAGCAGTACTTC. Translated: CASSLALAEYEQYF. The J gene is TRBJ2-7, the V gene TRBV5-6, with D possibly TRBD2 on 5 matching bases. The CDR3 loop spans 14 amino acids. Germline CDR1 and CDR2: SGHDT and YYEEEE. V was trimmed by 0 bases and J by 4 bases, leaving 11 bases between them.

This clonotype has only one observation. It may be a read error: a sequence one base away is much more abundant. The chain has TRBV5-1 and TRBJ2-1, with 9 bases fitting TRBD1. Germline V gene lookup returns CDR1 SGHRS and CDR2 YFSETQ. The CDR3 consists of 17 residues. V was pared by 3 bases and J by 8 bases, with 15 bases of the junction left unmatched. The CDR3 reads CASSCGTGTPLWDEQFF. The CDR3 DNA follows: TGCGCCAGCAGCTGCGGGACAGGGACTCCTCTGTGGGATGAGCAGTTCTTC.

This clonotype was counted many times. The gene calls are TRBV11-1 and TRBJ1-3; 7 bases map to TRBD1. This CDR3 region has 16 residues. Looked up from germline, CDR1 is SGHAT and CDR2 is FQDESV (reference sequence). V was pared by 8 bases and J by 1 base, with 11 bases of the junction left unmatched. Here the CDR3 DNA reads TGTGCCAGCTGGGCGTCCCGACAGGGATCTGGAAACACCATATATTTT. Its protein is CASWASRQGSGNTIYF.

CDR3 nucleotide sequence: TGTGCCAGCAGTGAAGGGGGTTACTACGAGCAGTACTTC. The encoded protein is CASSEGGYYEQYF. V is TRBV2 and J is TRBJ2-7; D remains ambiguous. The germline V and J ends were trimmed by 1 base and 3 bases, with 7 bases remaining between them. The CDR3 runs 13 residues. Germline-derived CDR1 and CDR2 are SNHLY and FYNNEI.